The clone carrying this TCR beta chain was seen repeatedly, ten times or more. Its antigen is unidentified. This sample was taken from a study of T cell repertoires in cytomegalovirus infection. Study in general: Researchers turned to recently identified HLA-C-restricted CMV epitopes as well as well-studied HLA-B-restricted ones. Public TCR beta signatures indicated both CMV infection and matching HLA type.

TCRdb redid the calling of the reads with MiXCR, one entry per CDR3 protein. The sample records some 800,000 distinct CDR3 sequences, almost 30% being singletons. Findings of the study overall: Public TCR beta family frequency separated CMV-and-HLA carriers, including in an independent cohort. Dominating the ex vivo response were TCR beta clonotypes that were CMV-specific and HLA-C-restricted.

The clonotype comes from a human donor in good health (CMV status not recorded). Some clones in this sample may be carry-over from other donors' samples. The specimen was cultured CD8+ T cells from PBMCs, collected from culture after CMV antigen stimulation.

CDR3: CASSFMAGAYEQYV. CDR3 coding DNA: TGTGCCAGCAGCTTTATGGCGGGGGCCTACGAGCAGTACGTC. This rearrangement joins TRBV11-2 to TRBJ2-7, with TRBD2 identical over 7 bases. The ends lost 3 bases at V and 2 bases at J; junction bases unmatched: 4. This CDR3 comprises 14 residues. Germline V gives CDR1 SGHAT, CDR2 FQNNGV.